This is a list of T cell receptor beta chains from one sample in a study of blood T cells in healthy people across ages. TCRdb redid the calling of the 5' RACE reads with MiXCR, one entry per CDR3 protein. This sample has more than 700,000 distinct CDR3 sequences; 50% to 65% occur once, and the top ten carry around 41%. The sequenced material came from blood. Every receptor here comes from a man older than 75 in good health. The CDR3 runs from the conserved cysteine through the conserved F or W. A D gene is named only where the DNA matches it firmly. Some rows have no size entry. The others give once, few or many, or a class for an expanded clone.

v_call	d_call	clone_size	j_call	cdr3_length	cdr3_aa	cdr3_nt
TRBV6-1	TRBD2	NA	TRBJ2-1	14	CASSIGTSGLQQFF	TGTGCCAGCAGCATCGGGACTAGCGGTCTGCAGCAGTTCTTC
TRBV7-9	TRBD1	NA	TRBJ2-7	14	CASRPGQVSYEQYF	TGTGCCAGCAGACCGGGACAGGTCTCTTACGAGCAGTACTTC
TRBV6-5	TRBD1	NA	TRBJ2-7	13	CASRVQGAYEQYF	TGTGCCAGCAGGGTACAGGGGGCCTACGAGCAGTACTTC
TRBV29-1	NA	few	TRBJ1-2	14	CSVEDRAGDDGYTF	TGCAGCGTTGAAGACCGTGCGGGGGATGATGGCTACACCTTC
TRBV6-6	NA	NA	TRBJ1-5	13	CASSYRGNQPQHF	TGTGCCAGCAGTTACAGGGGCAATCAGCCCCAGCATTTT
TRBV10-3	TRBD2	NA	TRBJ2-7	13	CASLAGEKDEQYF	TGTGCCAGTCTAGCGGGAGAAAAGGACGAGCAGTACTTC
TRBV7-9	NA	NA	TRBJ1-2	13	CASSAAPRYGYTF	TGTGCCAGCAGCGCCGCTCCACGCTATGGCTACACCTTC
TRBV4-2	TRBD2	few	TRBJ2-7	22	CASSPPFGPTSGRPPEIYEQYF	TGTGCCAGCAGCCCTCCCTTTGGCCCTACTAGCGGGAGGCCCCCAGAGATCTACGAGCAGTACTTC
TRBV5-1	NA	NA	TRBJ1-5	15	CASSLEGGLRQPQHF	TGCGCCAGCAGCTTGGAAGGGGGTCTGCGGCAGCCCCAGCATTTT
TRBV7-9	TRBD2	NA	TRBJ2-2	16	CASSPSGQGGTGELFF	TGTGCCAGCAGCCCTAGCGGTCAGGGAGGGACCGGGGAGCTGTTTTTT
TRBV24-1	NA	few	TRBJ2-5	13	CATSDSYLETQYF	TGTGCCACCAGTGATTCCTACCTGGAGACCCAGTACTTC
TRBV20-1	NA	NA	TRBJ2-3	14	CSARGPTSTDTQYF	TGCAGTGCTAGGGGGCCGACTAGCACAGATACGCAGTATTTT
TRBV18	TRBD1	once	TRBJ1-2	16	CASSPPTGGRNYGYTF	TGTGCCAGCTCACCACCGACAGGGGGACGGAACTATGGCTACACCTTC
TRBV3-1	NA	NA	TRBJ2-7	12	CASSQDPYEQYF	TGTGCCAGCAGCCAAGATCCCTACGAGCAGTACTTC
TRBV11-2	NA	few	TRBJ2-3	14	CASSSLTDSDTQYF	TGTGCCAGCAGCTCGCTGACAGATTCAGATACGCAGTATTTT
TRBV9	NA	NA	TRBJ2-6	17	CASSVGAGPTGANVLTF	TGTGCCAGCAGCGTAGGAGCAGGGCCCACTGGGGCCAACGTCCTGACTTTC
TRBV15	NA	NA	TRBJ2-7	12	CATSRESVEQYF	TGTGCCACCAGCAGAGAATCCGTGGAGCAGTACTTC
TRBV7-2	NA	NA	TRBJ1-6	15	CASSGGGSNNSPLHF	TGTGCCAGCAGCGGGGGCGGGAGCAACAATTCACCCCTCCACTTT
TRBV7-9	TRBD2	few	TRBJ2-3	15	CASMASGRGTDTQYF	TGTGCCAGCATGGCTAGCGGGAGAGGCACAGATACGCAGTATTTT
TRBV6-5	NA	NA	TRBJ1-1	17	CASSYSNRPGWNTEAFF	TGTGCCAGCAGTTACTCGAACCGACCCGGATGGAACACTGAAGCTTTCTTT
TRBV18	TRBD1	NA	TRBJ1-6	16	CASSHYGQGASSPLHF	TGTGCCAGCTCCCATTACGGACAGGGGGCGAGTTCACCCCTCCACTTT
TRBV28	NA	NA	TRBJ2-7	13	CASSWENTYEQYF	TGTGCCAGCAGTTGGGAGAACACCTACGAGCAGTACTTC
TRBV20-1	NA	few	TRBJ1-1	11	CSASQTSEAFF	TGCAGTGCTAGTCAGACCTCGGAAGCTTTCTTT
TRBV27	NA	NA	TRBJ2-7	15	CASSLRDGSSYEQYF	TGTGCCAGCAGTTTACGGGACGGCAGCTCCTACGAGCAGTATTTC
TRBV28	TRBD2	many	TRBJ2-7	13	CASSPPSGYEQYF	TGTGCCAGCAGCCCCCCTAGCGGATACGAGCAGTACTTC
TRBV18	NA	NA	TRBJ1-5	14	CASSASQGNQPQHF	TGTGCCAGCTCAGCCAGTCAAGGCAATCAGCCCCAGCATTTT
TRBV10-3	NA	NA	TRBJ2-4	18	CAIPPIALLDSHPGRQYF	TGTGCCATACCCCCAATTGCCCTCCTTGACTCACATCCAGGGAGGCAGTACTTC
TRBV9	NA	NA	TRBJ2-1	16	CASSVSPGSGHNEQFF	TGTGCCAGCAGCGTATCGCCGGGTAGCGGACACAATGAGCAGTTCTTC
TRBV11-2	NA	NA	TRBJ2-6	17	CASSSYRRGSGANVLTF	TGTGCCAGCAGCTCCTACCGCCGGGGGTCGGGGGCCAACGTCCTGACTTTC
TRBV4-1	TRBD2	NA	TRBJ2-7	16	CASSHAGLAGVYEQYF	TGCGCCAGCAGCCACGCCGGACTAGCGGGAGTCTACGAGCAGTACTTC
TRBV18	NA	NA	TRBJ1-1	14	CASSPSVMNTEAFF	TGTGCCAGCTCACCCTCGGTAATGAACACTGAAGCTTTCTTT
TRBV11-1	NA	NA	TRBJ1-4	12	CASSQAGLRLFF	TGTGCCAGCAGCCAAGCGGGACTGCGACTGTTTTTT
TRBV7-8	TRBD2	NA	TRBJ2-5	15	CASRKTSGRGETQYF	TGTGCCAGCAGGAAGACTAGCGGGAGGGGTGAGACCCAGTACTTC
TRBV7-9	NA	NA	TRBJ2-5	15	CASSFWSGTVETQYF	TGTGCCAGCAGCTTTTGGAGCGGGACAGTGGAGACCCAGTACTTC
TRBV12-3/TRBV12-4	TRBD1	NA	TRBJ2-1	16	CASSSTGTGVGEEQFF	TGCGCCAGCAGTAGTACCGGGACAGGGGTTGGGGAGGAGCAGTTCTTC
TRBV7-9	TRBD1	NA	TRBJ2-1	16	CASSSHRGSFYNEQFF	TGTGCCAGCAGTTCCCACAGGGGAAGTTTCTACAATGAGCAGTTCTTC
TRBV9	TRBD2	few	TRBJ2-3	18	CASSTRGGVAGSTDTQYF	TGTGCCAGCAGCACTAGAGGAGGTGTAGCGGGGAGCACAGATACGCAGTATTTT
TRBV24-1	TRBD1	few	TRBJ2-5	14	CATSDRYRGETQYF	TGTGCCACCAGTGACCGTTACAGGGGGGAGACCCAGTACTTC
TRBV6-1	NA	NA	TRBJ2-7	14	CASTEVGSVSEQYF	TGTGCCAGCACGGAGGTAGGGAGCGTTTCCGAGCAGTACTTC
TRBV5-1	NA	NA	TRBJ2-5	11	CASSQAAEQYF	TGCGCCAGCAGTCAGGCGGCAGAGCAGTACTTC
TRBV7-2	TRBD2	once	TRBJ2-1	18	CASGLAAGTSGRHNEQFF	TGTGCCAGCGGCTTAGCTGCAGGGACTAGCGGAAGACACAATGAGCAGTTCTTC
TRBV19	NA	NA	TRBJ2-5	15	CASTLLDRHQETQYF	TGTGCCAGTACCCTCCTTGACAGACATCAAGAGACCCAGTACTTC
TRBV29-1	NA	NA	TRBJ2-7	12	CSVAYGSHEQYF	TGCAGCGTTGCATATGGGTCCCACGAGCAGTACTTC
TRBV7-9	NA	few	TRBJ2-7	17	CASSPKTGTRRSYEQYF	TGTGCCAGCAGCCCAAAAACCGGGACACGGAGGTCCTACGAGCAGTACTTC
TRBV29-1	NA	NA	TRBJ1-1	15	CSVEDTPRGNTEAFF	TGCAGCGTTGAAGATACGCCAAGGGGGAACACTGAAGCTTTCTTT
TRBV5-1	TRBD2	NA	TRBJ2-1	14	CASSLTGGANEQFF	TGCGCCAGCAGCTTGACGGGAGGGGCCAATGAGCAGTTCTTC
TRBV9	NA	NA	TRBJ2-7	15	CASSVGTESSYEQYF	TGTGCCAGCAGCGTAGGGACGGAGAGCTCCTACGAGCAGTACTTC
TRBV6-5	NA	NA	TRBJ2-5	15	CASSRPGRLEETQYF	TGTGCCAGCAGCCGTCCGGGGCGCTTAGAAGAGACCCAGTACTTC